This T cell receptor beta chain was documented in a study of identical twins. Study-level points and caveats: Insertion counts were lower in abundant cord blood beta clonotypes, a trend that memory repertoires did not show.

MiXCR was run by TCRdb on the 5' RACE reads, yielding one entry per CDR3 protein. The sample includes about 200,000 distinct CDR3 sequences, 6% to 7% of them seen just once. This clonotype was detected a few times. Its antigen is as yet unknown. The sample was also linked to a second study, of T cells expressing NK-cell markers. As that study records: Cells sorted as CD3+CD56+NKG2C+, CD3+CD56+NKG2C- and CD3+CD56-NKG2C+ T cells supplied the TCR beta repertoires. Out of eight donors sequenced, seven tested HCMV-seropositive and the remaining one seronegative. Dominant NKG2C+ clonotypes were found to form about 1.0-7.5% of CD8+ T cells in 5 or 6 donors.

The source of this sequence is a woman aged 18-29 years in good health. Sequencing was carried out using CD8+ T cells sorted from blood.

The CDR3 coding sequence is TGTGCCAGCAGCTTGTGGGCCGAGGATGAAGCTTTCTTT. Protein sequence: CASSLWAEDEAFF. This rearrangement joins TRBV5-6 to TRBJ1-1; D not certain. Trimming cost V 1 base and J 7 bases, with 11 bases left between them. Germline V lookup: CDR1 SGHDT, CDR2 YYEEEE. The CDR3 is made up of 13 amino acids.